These 18 T cell receptor beta chains were all obtained from the same sample, sequenced in a study of blood T cell repertoires in COVID-19. The table came from immunoSEQ multiplex PCR; TCRdb's copy has only in-frame clones and leaves some out. The sample includes about 190,000 clones, around 80% of them seen just once. Sequenced input: peripheral blood. Every receptor here comes from an elderly woman with active or convalescent COVID-19.

This clone was seen a few times. V and J are TRBV7-8 and TRBJ2-7; 7 bases line up with TRBD2. Germline CDR1 and CDR2: SGHVS and FQNEAQ. The V segment lost 4 bases and the J segment 3 bases; nucleotides outside the gene matches: 9. The CDR3 runs 15 residues. The CDR3 DNA reads TGTGCCAGCAGCTCTAGAGGGAGGGGCAACTACGAGCAGTACTTC. It codes for CASSSRGRGNYEQYF.

The chain couples TRBV9 to TRBJ1-2; 8 bases are a match to TRBD1. Germline trimming cut 3 bases from V and 7 bases from J; bases unmatched to any gene: 5. Germline V gene data show CDR1 as SGDLS and CDR2 as YYNGEE. CDR3 length: 13 amino acids. CDR3 amino acids: CASSADRGLGYTF. The CDR3, as DNA: TGTGCCAGCAGCGCTGACAGGGGCCTTGGCTACACCTTC.

The chain combines TRBV2 with TRBJ2-7; 9 nucleotides align to TRBD1. Trimming removed 3 bases from V and 9 bases from J; junction bases left unmatched: 6. CDR3 size: 13 residues. Germline assignment: CDR1 SNHLY and CDR2 FYNNEI. The DNA of the CDR3 is TGTGCCAGCAGTGACGTACAGGGGGCCGTGCAGTACTTC. Translating gives CASSDVQGAVQYF.

This chain uses TRBV6-5 with TRBJ1-6; D gene unclear. There are 14 residues in the CDR3. Trimming pared 6 bases from V and 5 bases from J, leaving 11 bases between. The germline V gene encodes CDR1 MNHEY and CDR2 SVGAGI. The CDR3 region has the DNA TGTGCCAGCAGAACCGGGATCGATAATTCACCCCTCCACTTT. Its protein product is CASRTGIDNSPLHF.

This rearrangement joins TRBV7-2 to TRBJ2-3; 7 nucleotides match TRBD1. The V gene end was trimmed by 5 bases and the J gene end by 4 bases; junction bases not matched to a gene: 3. The CDR3 contains 13 residues. Germline-derived CDR1 and CDR2 are SGHTA and FQGNSA. The CDR3 nucleotides read TGTGCCAGCAGCGCCCAGGGGGCAGATACGCAGTATTTT. Translation: CASSAQGADTQYF.

The chain employs TRBV15 and TRBJ1-2, with TRBD1 as a possible D gene (5 bases). In germline, CDR1 is LNHNV, CDR2 YYDKDF (reference sequence). V was trimmed by 2 bases and J by 1 base, leaving 8 bases between them. The CDR3 has 14 residues. CDR3 region: CATSRPQVNYGYTF. The DNA of the CDR3 is TGTGCCACCAGCAGACCACAGGTTAACTATGGCTACACCTTC. Looking up the rest from reference TRBV15 and TRBJ1-2 gives the full variable domain: DAMVIQNPRYQVTQFGKPVTLSCSQTLNHNVMYWYQQKSSQAPKLLFHYYDKDFNNEADTPDNFQSRRPNTSFCFLDIRSPGLGDTAMYLCATSRPQVNYGYTFGSGTRLTVV.

The J gene is TRBJ2-7, the V gene TRBV3-1 (or the pseudogene TRBV3-2), with 10 bases lining up with TRBD1. The CDR3 length is 15 residues. The germline gives CDR1 LGHDT, CDR2 YNNKEL (reference sequence). Trimming cost V 5 bases and J 5 bases; bases outside gene matches: 9. CDR3 bases: TGTGCCAGCAGCACCCGGACAGGGGGTCTGGACGAGCAGTACTTC. It codes for CASSTRTGGLDEQYF.

The V gene is TRBV5-1, the J gene TRBJ1-1; D is ambiguous. The V end was cut by 4 bases, the J end by 8 bases, with 18 bases between. The CDR3 extends over 14 amino acids. Germline CDR1 is SGHRS and CDR2 is YFSETQ. CDR3 sequence reads: CASSKEATSQEAFF. CDR3 coding DNA: TGCGCCAGCAGCAAAGAAGCTACGTCACAGGAAGCTTTCTTT.

V gene TRBV7-9 combines with J gene TRBJ1-2; D ambiguous. With 3 bases removed from V and 1 base from J, the gap between germline ends came to 6 bases. The CDR3 runs 13 residues. Germline assignment: CDR1 SEHNR and CDR2 FQNEAQ (reference sequence). CDR3 region: CASSLSLNYGYTF. The CDR3 DNA reads TGTGCCAGCAGCTTGAGCCTTAACTATGGCTACACCTTC.

This clone occurred a few times. The V and J genes are TRBV28 and TRBJ1-6; D ambiguous. Germline CDR1 MDHEN, CDR2 SYDVKM. V lost 5 bases and J 6 bases, leaving 5 bases between the germline ends. The CDR3 loop spans 12 amino acids. CDR3: CASSPRNSPLHF. The CDR3 coding sequence is TGTGCCAGCAGTCCCCGTAATTCACCCCTCCACTTT.

This clone appeared once. V gene TRBV9 combines with J gene TRBJ1-1; D is possibly TRBD1 (6 bases). This CDR3 region has 15 residues. Deletions cut 3 bases from V and 4 bases from J, with 16 bases between. The germline CDR1 and CDR2 sequences are SGDLS and YYNGEE. The CDR3 spells CASSGEGGLATEAFF. The DNA of the CDR3 is TGTGCCAGCAGCGGCGAGGGGGGGCTTGCCACTGAAGCTTTCTTT.

The chain links TRBV19 to TRBJ1-1, with D perhaps TRBD1 (6 bases). V dropped 2 bases and J dropped 3 bases, with 13 bases sitting between them. The CDR3 contains 15 residues. The germline V gene has CDR1 LNHDA and CDR2 SQIVND (reference sequence). The CDR3, as DNA: TGTGCCAGTAGTATAAGGGGGGGCCTCGACACTGAAGCTTTCTTT. This gives the protein CASSIRGGLDTEAFF.

The V and J genes are TRBV5-5 and TRBJ1-5; D is unclear. From germline, CDR1 is SGHKS and CDR2 YYEKEE (reference sequence). The CDR3 extends over 13 amino acids. V lost 4 bases and J 4 bases, leaving 9 bases between the germline ends. CDR3 sequence reads: CASSPILNQPQHF. For the CDR3, the DNA is TGTGCCAGCAGCCCCATTCTAAATCAGCCCCAGCATTTT.

The chain links TRBV3-1 (or the pseudogene TRBV3-2) to TRBJ2-2; D unresolved. The germline V and J ends were trimmed by 8 bases and 2 bases, with 12 bases remaining between them. CDR1 is LGHDT and CDR2 is YNNKEL in the germline V gene (reference sequence). The CDR3 consists of 14 residues. CDR3 DNA sequence: TGTGCCAGCGGTCGGAACAGTAACACCGGGGAGCTGTTTTTT. It specifies CASGRNSNTGELFF.

This chain connects TRBV5-4 to TRBJ2-4; TRBD1 is a possible D gene (5 bases). This CDR3 contains 14 residues. Germline V lookup: CDR1 SGHNT, CDR2 YYREEE (reference sequence). V dropped 4 bases and J dropped 0 bases, with 8 bases sitting between them. The CDR3 spells CASSPTVAKNIQYF. CDR3 nucleotides: TGTGCCAGCAGCCCGACAGTAGCCAAAAACATTCAGTACTTC.

The V call is TRBV6-5, the J call TRBJ2-7; D ambiguous. Germline V gene data show CDR1 as MNHEY and CDR2 as SVGAGI. The CDR3 covers 15 residues. The germline V and J ends were trimmed by 0 bases and 5 bases, with 14 bases remaining between them. The CDR3 region has the DNA TGTGCCAGCAGTTACTCGCCTAACCTACTTGACGAGCAGTACTTC. Amino acids: CASSYSPNLLDEQYF.

This chain links TRBV9 with TRBJ2-3, with D unclear. V was trimmed by 2 bases and J by 2 bases, leaving 6 bases between them. CDR1 SGDLS and CDR2 YYNGEE come from the germline V gene. The CDR3 spans 13 residues. CDR3 coding DNA: TGTGCCAGCAGCGTTCTACCCACAGATACGCAGTATTTT. Protein: CASSVLPTDTQYF. The full variable domain, rest sourced from reference TRBV9 and TRBJ2-3, is DSGVTQTPKHLITATGQRVTLRCSPRSGDLSVYWYQQSLDQGLQFLIQYYNGEERAKGNILERFSAQQFPDLHSELNLSSLELGDSALYFCASSVLPTDTQYFGPGTRLTVL.

The CDR3 DNA is TGTGCCACCCGCGGGACAGGGGGCAGTGGTGAAGGCTACACCTTC. Translated: CATRGTGGSGEGYTF. The chain recombines TRBV24-1 with TRBJ1-2; 12 bases match TRBD1. Germline V gene sequence: CDR1 KGHDR, CDR2 SFDVKD. The V segment lost 9 bases and the J segment 8 bases; nucleotides outside the gene matches: 12. The CDR3 sequence is 15 residues long.